These T cell receptor beta chains were read from a single sample in a study of CD8 T cells in ankylosing spondylitis. TCRdb fed the 5' RACE reads into MiXCR, producing one record per CDR3 protein. The table has about 140,000 distinct CDR3 sequences, 7% to 9% seen once. The sample taken for sequencing was synovial fluid, either unsorted or a sorted T cell fraction (not recorded which). The receptors derive from a male donor with ankylosing spondylitis. Both conserved end residues are part of each CDR3. The D gene is left open where the match is weak. Where a row states a size, it is once, few, many or the class of an expanded clone; other rows omit it.

TRBJ2-1 TRBV7-9 - TRBD2 TGTGCCAGCAGCTTATTGTCTAGCGGCAAAGAGCAGTTCTTC CASSLLSSGKEQFF
TRBJ1-4 TRBV11-2 many - TGTGCCAGCAGCTTAGTCGGGGAGAAAGGGGAAAAACTGTTTTTT CASSLVGEKGEKLFF
TRBJ2-2 TRBV5-4 - - TGTGCCAGCAGGACCCAGGGGCACAACACCGGGGAGCTGTTTTTT CASRTQGHNTGELFF
TRBJ1-2 TRBV29-1 many - TGCAGCGTTGAAGATGAGACTGCTAACTATGGCTACACCTTC CSVEDETANYGYTF
TRBJ1-1 TRBV29-1 many - TGCAGCGTTGAGGGTCTGAGGGTTGAAGCTTTCTTT CSVEGLRVEAFF
TRBJ1-2 TRBV27 many - TGTGCCAGCAGTTTATGGGGGGGACATAATGGCTACACCTTC CASSLWGGHNGYTF
TRBJ2-2 TRBV28 few TRBD1 TGTGCCAGCAGTTTATTAACAGGGGGTCGTATCGGGGAGCTGTTTTTT CASSLLTGGRIGELFF
TRBJ2-3 TRBV6-1 few TRBD2 TGTGCCAGCAGACCACCTTTAGCGGGAGGGCCTAGAGATACGCAGTATTTT CASRPPLAGGPRDTQYF
TRBJ2-1 TRBV7-6 many - TGTGCCAGCAGCTTAGACTGGAGGAGGGGGGGGTACAATGAGCAGTTCTTC CASSLDWRRGGYNEQFF
TRBJ2-3 TRBV28 many TRBD1 TGTGCCAGCAGTCCCTCCAGGGACAGTAGCACAGATACGCAGTATTTT CASSPSRDSSTDTQYF
TRBJ1-5 TRBV11-2 many - TGTGCCAGCAGCTGGAACCGCAATCAGCCCCAGCATTTT CASSWNRNQPQHF
TRBJ2-1 TRBV7-9 many - TGTGCCAGCGCCTGGGGCGATGAGCAGTTCTTC CASAWGDEQFF
TRBJ2-3 TRBV29-1 many TRBD2 TGCAGCGTTGGCGTGGGACTAGCGGGAGCAGATACGCAGTATTTT CSVGVGLAGADTQYF
TRBJ2-7 TRBV20-1 many - TGCAGTGCAGAGAAGAAGGTGCTCAGAGCGAGACCCTACGAGCAGTACTTC CSAEKKVLRARPYEQYF
TRBJ2-1 TRBV10-3 few TRBD2 TGTGCCATCAGGGAGCGGGAGACAAAAGGGAATGAGCAGTTCTTC CAIRERETKGNEQFF
TRBJ1-1 TRBV5-1 many - TGCGCCAGCAGCCTAGACAGCAGGAACACTGAAGCTTTCTTT CASSLDSRNTEAFF
TRBJ1-2 TRBV18 - - TGTGCCAGCTCACCGACAGCCTATGGCTACACCTTC CASSPTAYGYTF
TRBJ1-1 TRBV2 few - TGTGCCAGCAGACGGGGCACTGAAGCTTTCTTT CASRRGTEAFF
TRBJ2-7 TRBV3-1 many TRBD1 TGTGCCAGCAGCCAAGGGGCAGGGGGATACTACGAGCAGTACTTC CASSQGAGGYYEQYF
TRBJ2-2 TRBV20-1 few - TGCAGTGCTTTGGGCCCCAGGGGATTGAACACCGGGGAGCTGTTTTTT CSALGPRGLNTGELFF
TRBJ2-3 TRBV6-2/TRBV6-3 many - TGTGCCAGCAGTTACGCGGGAAATACGCAGTATTTT CASSYAGNTQYF
TRBJ2-7 TRBV7-3 many - TGTGCCAGCAGCCTCGGAGCGGGCCACGAGCAGTACTTC CASSLGAGHEQYF
TRBJ2-3 TRBV9 - - TGTGCCAGCAGCGTAGGGGCAGGATTTTTGGATACGCAGTATTTT CASSVGAGFLDTQYF
TRBJ2-5 TRBV7-6 - - TGTGCCAGCAGCTTAAATCGGGGGCGCGGGGAGACCCAGTACTTC CASSLNRGRGETQYF
TRBJ1-2 TRBV12-3/TRBV12-4 medium-sized - TGTGCCAGCAGTTTGGGCAGGGGATGCACCTTC CASSLGRGCTF
TRBJ2-3 TRBV25-1 many TRBD2 TGTGCCAGCAGGCCCCTAGCGGGAGAGACAGATACGCAGTATTTT CASRPLAGETDTQYF
TRBJ1-4 TRBV12-3/TRBV12-4 - - TGTGCCAGCGCTCTCCTTCCAGCAGCTGAAAAACTGTTTTTT CASALLPAAEKLFF
TRBJ1-1 TRBV6-6 - - TGTGCCAGCATCCGAGGAGGGGACACTGAAGCTTTCTTT CASIRGGDTEAFF